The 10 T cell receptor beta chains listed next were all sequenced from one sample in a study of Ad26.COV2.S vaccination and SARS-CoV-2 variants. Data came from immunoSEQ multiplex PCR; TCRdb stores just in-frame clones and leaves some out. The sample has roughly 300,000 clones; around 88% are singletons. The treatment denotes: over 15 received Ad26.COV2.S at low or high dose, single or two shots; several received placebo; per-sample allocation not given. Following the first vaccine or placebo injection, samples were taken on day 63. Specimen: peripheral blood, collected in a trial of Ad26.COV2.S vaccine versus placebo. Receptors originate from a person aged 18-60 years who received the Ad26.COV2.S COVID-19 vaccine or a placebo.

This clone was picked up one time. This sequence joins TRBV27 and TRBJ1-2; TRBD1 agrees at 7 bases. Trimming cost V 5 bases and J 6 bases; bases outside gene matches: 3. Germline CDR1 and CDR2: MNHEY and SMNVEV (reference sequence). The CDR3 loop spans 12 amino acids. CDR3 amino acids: CASSDREHGYTF. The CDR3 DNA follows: TGTGCCAGCAGTGACAGGGAGCATGGCTACACCTTC.

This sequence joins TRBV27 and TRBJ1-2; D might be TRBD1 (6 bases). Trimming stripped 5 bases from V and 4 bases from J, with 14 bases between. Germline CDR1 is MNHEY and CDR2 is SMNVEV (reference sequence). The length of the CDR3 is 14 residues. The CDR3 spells CASSPAQGIYGYTF. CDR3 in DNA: TGTGCCAGCAGTCCCGCACAGGGCATCTATGGCTACACCTTC.

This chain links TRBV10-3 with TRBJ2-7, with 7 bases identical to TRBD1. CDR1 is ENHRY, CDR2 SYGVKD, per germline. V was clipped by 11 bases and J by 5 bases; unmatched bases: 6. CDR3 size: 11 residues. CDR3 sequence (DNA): TGTGCCGTCGCGACAGGGAACGAGCAGTACTTC. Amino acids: CAVATGNEQYF.

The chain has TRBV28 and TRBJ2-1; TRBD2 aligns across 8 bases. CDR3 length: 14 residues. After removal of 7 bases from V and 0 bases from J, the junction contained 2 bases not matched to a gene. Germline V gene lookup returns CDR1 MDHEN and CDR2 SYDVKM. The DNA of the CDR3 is TGTGCCAGCACCGGGAGGGCCTCCTACAATGAGCAGTTCTTC. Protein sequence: CASTGRASYNEQFF.

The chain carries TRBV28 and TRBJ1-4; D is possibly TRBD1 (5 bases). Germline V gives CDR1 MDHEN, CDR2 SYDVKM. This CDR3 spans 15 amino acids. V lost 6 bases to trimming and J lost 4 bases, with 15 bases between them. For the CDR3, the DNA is TGTGCCAGCAGCCCCGGGGGGGGGATTAATGAAAAACTGTTTTTT. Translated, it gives CASSPGGGINEKLFF.

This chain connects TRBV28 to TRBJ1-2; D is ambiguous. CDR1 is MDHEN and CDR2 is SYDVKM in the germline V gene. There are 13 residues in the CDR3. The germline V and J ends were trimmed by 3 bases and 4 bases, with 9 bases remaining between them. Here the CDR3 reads CASSFPVGYGYTF. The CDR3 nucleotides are TGTGCCAGCAGTTTCCCAGTAGGCTATGGCTACACCTTC.

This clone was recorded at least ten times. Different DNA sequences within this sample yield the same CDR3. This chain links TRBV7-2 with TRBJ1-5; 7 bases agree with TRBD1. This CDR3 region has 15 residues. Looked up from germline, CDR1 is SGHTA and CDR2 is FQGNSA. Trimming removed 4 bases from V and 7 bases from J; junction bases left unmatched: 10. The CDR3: CASSSDRALGQPQHF. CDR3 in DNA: TGTGCCAGCAGCTCAGACAGGGCCCTGGGGCAGCCCCAGCATTTT.

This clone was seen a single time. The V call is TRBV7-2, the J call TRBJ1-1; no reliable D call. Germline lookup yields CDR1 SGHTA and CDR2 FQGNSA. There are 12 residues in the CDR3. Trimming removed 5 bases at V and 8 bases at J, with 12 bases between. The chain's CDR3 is CASSHPVAEAFF. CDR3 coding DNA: TGTGCCAGCAGCCATCCCGTGGCGGAAGCTTTCTTT.

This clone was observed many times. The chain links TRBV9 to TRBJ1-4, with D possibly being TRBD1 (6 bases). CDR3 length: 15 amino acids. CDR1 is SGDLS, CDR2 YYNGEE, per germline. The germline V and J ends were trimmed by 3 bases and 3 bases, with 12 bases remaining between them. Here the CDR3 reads CASSAGTLANEKLFF. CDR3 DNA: TGTGCCAGCAGCGCTGGGACACTGGCTAATGAAAAACTGTTTTTT. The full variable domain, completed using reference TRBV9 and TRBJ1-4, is DSGVTQTPKHLITATGQRVTLRCSPRSGDLSVYWYQQSLDQGLQFLIQYYNGEERAKGNILERFSAQQFPDLHSELNLSSLELGDSALYFCASSAGTLANEKLFFGSGTQLSVL.

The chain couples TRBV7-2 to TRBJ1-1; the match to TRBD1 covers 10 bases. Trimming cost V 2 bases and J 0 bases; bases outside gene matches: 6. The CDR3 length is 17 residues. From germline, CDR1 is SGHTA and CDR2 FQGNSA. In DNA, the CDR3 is TGTGCCAGCAGCTTAACCTTGGGACAGGGGATGAACACTGAAGCTTTCTTT. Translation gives CASSLTLGQGMNTEAFF.